This passage covers 3 T cell receptor beta chains from one sample sequenced in a study of blood T cell repertoires in COVID-19. The method was immunoSEQ multiplex PCR; TCRdb's version includes in-frame clones alone and lacks a portion of them. The table records about 200,000 clones, about 89% of them present only once. The material sequenced was PBMCs or T cells enriched from blood (not recorded which). All receptors derive from a woman aged 18-29 years who had recovered from COVID-19.

Only one count was recorded for this clone. V gene TRBV10-3 combines with J gene TRBJ2-5, with TRBD2 identical over 11 bases. The CDR3 extends over 15 amino acids. Trimming cost V 8 bases and J 5 bases; bases outside gene matches: 10. The germline V gene has CDR1 ENHRY and CDR2 SYGVKD. The CDR3 region is CAIPTSGDTGETQYF. CDR3 nucleotide sequence: TGTGCCATCCCGACTAGCGGGGACACCGGGGAGACCCAGTACTTC.

This clone was picked up one time. The J gene is TRBJ1-6, the V gene TRBV19; no reliable D call. CDR1 LNHDA and CDR2 SQIVND come from the germline V gene (reference sequence). The germline V and J ends were trimmed by 5 bases and 0 bases, with 11 bases remaining between them. CDR3 length: 16 amino acids. Written as DNA, the CDR3 is TGTGCCAGTAGTGACACGCAGAGCTCCTATAATTCACCCCTCCACTTT. Its translation is CASSDTQSSYNSPLHF.

The V gene is TRBV2, the J gene TRBJ1-1; no firm D call. V lost 2 bases and J lost 4, with 8 bases in between. Germline values: CDR1 SNHLY, CDR2 FYNNEI. The CDR3 consists of 13 residues. CDR3 protein: CASSEMGSTEAFF. CDR3 bases: TGTGCCAGCAGTGAAATGGGGAGCACTGAAGCTTTCTTT.